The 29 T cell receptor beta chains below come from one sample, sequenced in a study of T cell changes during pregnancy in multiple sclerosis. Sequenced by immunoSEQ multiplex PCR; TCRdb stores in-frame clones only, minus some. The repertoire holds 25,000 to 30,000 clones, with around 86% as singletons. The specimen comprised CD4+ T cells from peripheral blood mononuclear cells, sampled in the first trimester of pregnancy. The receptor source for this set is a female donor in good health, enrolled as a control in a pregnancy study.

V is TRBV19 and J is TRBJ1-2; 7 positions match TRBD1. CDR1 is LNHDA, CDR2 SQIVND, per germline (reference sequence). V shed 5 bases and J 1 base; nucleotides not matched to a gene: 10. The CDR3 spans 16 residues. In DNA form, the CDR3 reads TGTGCCAGTAGTCCCCCCGGGGACAGTTTTAACTATGGCTACACCTTC. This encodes CASSPPGDSFNYGYTF.

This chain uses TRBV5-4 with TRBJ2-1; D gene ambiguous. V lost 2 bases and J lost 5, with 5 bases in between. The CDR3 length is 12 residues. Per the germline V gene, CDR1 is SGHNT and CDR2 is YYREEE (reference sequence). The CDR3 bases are TGTGCCAGCAGCTTCCCCAACAATGAGCAGTTCTTC. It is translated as CASSFPNNEQFF.

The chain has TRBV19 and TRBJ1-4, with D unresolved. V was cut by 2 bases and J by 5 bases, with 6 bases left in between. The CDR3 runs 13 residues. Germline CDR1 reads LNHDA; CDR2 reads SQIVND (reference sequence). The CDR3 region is CASSIIGNEKLFF. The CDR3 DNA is TGTGCCAGTAGTATAATCGGGAATGAAAAACTGTTTTTT. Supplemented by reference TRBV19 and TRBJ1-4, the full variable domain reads DGGITQSPKYLFRKEGQNVTLSCEQNLNHDAMYWYRQDPGQGLRLIYYSQIVNDFQKGDIAEGYSVSREKKESFPLTVTSAQKNPTAFYLCASSIIGNEKLFFGSGTQLSVL.

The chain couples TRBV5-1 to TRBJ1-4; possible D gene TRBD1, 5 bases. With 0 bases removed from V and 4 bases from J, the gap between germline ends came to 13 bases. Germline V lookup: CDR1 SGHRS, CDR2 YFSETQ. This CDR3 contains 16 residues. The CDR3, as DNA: TGCGCCAGCAGCTTGGAACGGGGGGTTAGTAATGAAAAACTGTTTTTT. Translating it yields CASSLERGVSNEKLFF.

DNA of the CDR3: TGTGCCAGCAGTTACCAGGACAAGTACGAGCAGTACTTC. It encodes CASSYQDKYEQYF. The V call is TRBV6-6, the J call TRBJ2-7, with D possibly TRBD1 on 5 matching bases. Trimming took 2 bases from V and 4 from J, leaving 9 bases between them. Germline CDR1 and CDR2: MNHNY and SVGAGI (reference sequence). The CDR3 sequence is 13 residues long.

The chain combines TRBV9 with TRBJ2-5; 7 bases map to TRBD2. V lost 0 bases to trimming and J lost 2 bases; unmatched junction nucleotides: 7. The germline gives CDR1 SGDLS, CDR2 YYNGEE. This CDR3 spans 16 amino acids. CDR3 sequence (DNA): TGTGCCAGCAGCGTAGCGGCGTCTAGCGGACAAGAGACCCAGTACTTC. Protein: CASSVAASSGQETQYF. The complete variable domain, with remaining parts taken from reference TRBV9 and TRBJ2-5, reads DSGVTQTPKHLITATGQRVTLRCSPRSGDLSVYWYQQSLDQGLQFLIQYYNGEERAKGNILERFSAQQFPDLHSELNLSSLELGDSALYFCASSVAASSGQETQYFGPGTRLLVL.

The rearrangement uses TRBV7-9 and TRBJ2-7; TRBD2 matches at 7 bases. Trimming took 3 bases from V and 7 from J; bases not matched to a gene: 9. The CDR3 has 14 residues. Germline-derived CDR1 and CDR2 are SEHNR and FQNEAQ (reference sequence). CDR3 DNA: TGTGCCAGCAGCTTGGGAGCGGGATCCCTGGAGCAGTACTTC. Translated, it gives CASSLGAGSLEQYF.

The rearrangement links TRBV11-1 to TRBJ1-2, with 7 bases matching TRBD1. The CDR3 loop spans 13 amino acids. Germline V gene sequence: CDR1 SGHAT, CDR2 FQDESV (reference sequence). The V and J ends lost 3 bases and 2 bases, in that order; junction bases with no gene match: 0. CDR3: CASSLDRNYGYTF. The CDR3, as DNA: TGTGCCAGCAGCTTGGACAGGAACTATGGCTACACCTTC.

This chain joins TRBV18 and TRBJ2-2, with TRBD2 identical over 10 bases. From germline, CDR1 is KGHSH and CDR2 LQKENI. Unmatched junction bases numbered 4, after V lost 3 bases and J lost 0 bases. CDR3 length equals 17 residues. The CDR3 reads CASSPSLAGANTGELFF. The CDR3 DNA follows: TGTGCCAGCTCACCCTCCCTAGCGGGAGCGAACACCGGGGAGCTGTTTTTT.

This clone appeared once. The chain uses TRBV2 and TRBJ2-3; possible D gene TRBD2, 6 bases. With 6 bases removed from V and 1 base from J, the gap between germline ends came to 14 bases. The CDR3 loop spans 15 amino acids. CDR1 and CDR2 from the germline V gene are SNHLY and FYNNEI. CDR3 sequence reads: CASSSGWGGTDTQYF. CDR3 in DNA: TGTGCCAGCAGCTCGGGGTGGGGGGGCACAGATACGCAGTATTTT.

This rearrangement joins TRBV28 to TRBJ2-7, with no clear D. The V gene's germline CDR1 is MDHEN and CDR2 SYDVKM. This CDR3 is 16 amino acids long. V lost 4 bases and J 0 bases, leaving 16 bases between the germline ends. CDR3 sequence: CASSWPWAAPSYEQYF. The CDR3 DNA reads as TGTGCCAGCAGTTGGCCCTGGGCAGCCCCCTCCTACGAGCAGTACTTC.

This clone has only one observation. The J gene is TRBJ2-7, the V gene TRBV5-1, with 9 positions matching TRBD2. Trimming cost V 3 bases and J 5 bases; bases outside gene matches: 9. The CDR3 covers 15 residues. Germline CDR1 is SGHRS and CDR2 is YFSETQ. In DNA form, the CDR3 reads TGCGCCAGCAGCTCGAGAGTTAGCGGGAGAGACGAGCAGTACTTC. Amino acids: CASSSRVSGRDEQYF.

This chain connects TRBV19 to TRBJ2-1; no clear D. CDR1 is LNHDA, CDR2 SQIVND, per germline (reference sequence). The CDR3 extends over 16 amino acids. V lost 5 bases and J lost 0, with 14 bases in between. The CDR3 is CASSVESVSSYNEQFF. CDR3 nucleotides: TGTGCCAGTAGTGTCGAGAGTGTAAGCTCCTACAATGAGCAGTTCTTC.

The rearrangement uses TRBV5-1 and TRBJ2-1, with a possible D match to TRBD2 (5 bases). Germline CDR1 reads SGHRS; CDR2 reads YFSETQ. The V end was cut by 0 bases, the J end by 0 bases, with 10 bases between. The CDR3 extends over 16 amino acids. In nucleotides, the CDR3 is TGCGCCAGCAGCTTGGATCCGGGAAGCTCCTACAATGAGCAGTTCTTC. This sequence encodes CASSLDPGSSYNEQFF. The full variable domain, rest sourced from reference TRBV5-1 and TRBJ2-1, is KAGVTQTPRYLIKTRGQQVTLSCSPISGHRSVSWYQQTPGQGLQFLFEYFSETQRNKGNFPGRFSGRQFSNSRSEMNVSTLELGDSALYLCASSLDPGSSYNEQFFGPGTRLTVL.

The CDR3 sequence is CASSLTGTSGDEQFF. DNA of the CDR3: TGCGCCAGCAGCCTAACCGGGACTAGCGGGGATGAGCAGTTCTTC. The rearrangement uses TRBV5-1 and TRBJ2-1, with 13 bases identical to TRBD2. Germline values: CDR1 SGHRS, CDR2 YFSETQ. The trim removed 4 bases at V and 8 bases at J, leaving 6 bases unmatched. The CDR3 runs to 15 residues.

CDR3 region: CASSNEGQGNGYTF. Written as DNA, the CDR3 is TGTGCCAGCAGCAACGAGGGACAGGGTAACGGCTACACCTTC. The chain has TRBV6-5 and TRBJ1-2, with 9 nucleotides matching TRBD1. After removal of 6 bases from V and 8 bases from J, the junction contained 10 bases not matched to a gene. The germline CDR1 and CDR2 sequences are MNHEY and SVGAGI. This CDR3 has 14 amino acids.

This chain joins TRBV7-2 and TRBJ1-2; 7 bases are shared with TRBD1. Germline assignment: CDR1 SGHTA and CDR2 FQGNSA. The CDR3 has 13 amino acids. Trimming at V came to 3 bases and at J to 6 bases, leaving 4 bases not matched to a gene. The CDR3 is CASSFHGTDGYTF. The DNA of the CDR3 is TGTGCCAGCAGCTTCCACGGGACAGATGGCTACACCTTC.

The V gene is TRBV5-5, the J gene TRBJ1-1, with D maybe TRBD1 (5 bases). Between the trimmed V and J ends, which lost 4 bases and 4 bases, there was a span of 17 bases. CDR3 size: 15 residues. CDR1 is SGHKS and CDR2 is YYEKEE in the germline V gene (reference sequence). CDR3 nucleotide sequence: TGTGCCAGCAGCCCGGGGCGGGGGAGGGGCACTGAAGCTTTCTTT. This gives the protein CASSPGRGRGTEAFF.

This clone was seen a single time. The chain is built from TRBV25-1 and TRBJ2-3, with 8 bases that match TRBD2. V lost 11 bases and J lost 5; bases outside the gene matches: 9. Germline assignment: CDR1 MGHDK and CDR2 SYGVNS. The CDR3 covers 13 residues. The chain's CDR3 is CAHGLAGIDTQYF. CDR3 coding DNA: TGTGCCCACGGGCTAGCGGGTATAGATACGCAGTATTTT.

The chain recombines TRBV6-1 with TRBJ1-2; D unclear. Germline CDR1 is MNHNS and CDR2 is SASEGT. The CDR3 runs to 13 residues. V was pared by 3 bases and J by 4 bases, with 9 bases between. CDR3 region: CASSETGSYGYTF. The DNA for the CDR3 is TGTGCCAGCAGTGAGACGGGATCCTATGGCTACACCTTC.

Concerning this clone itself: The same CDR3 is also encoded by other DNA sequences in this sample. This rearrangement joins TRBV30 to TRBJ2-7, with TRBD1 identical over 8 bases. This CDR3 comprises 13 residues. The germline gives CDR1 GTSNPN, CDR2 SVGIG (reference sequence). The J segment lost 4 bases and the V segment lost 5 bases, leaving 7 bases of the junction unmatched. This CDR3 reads CAWFRDRPYEQYF. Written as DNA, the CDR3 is TGTGCCTGGTTCCGGGACAGGCCTTACGAGCAGTACTTC.

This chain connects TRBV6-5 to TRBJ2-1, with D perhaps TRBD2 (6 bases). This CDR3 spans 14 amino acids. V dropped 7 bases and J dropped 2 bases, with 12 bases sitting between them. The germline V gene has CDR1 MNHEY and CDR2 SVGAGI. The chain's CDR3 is CASNRAGAYNEQFF. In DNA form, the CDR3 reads TGTGCCAGCAATCGAGCGGGCGCCTACAATGAGCAGTTCTTC.

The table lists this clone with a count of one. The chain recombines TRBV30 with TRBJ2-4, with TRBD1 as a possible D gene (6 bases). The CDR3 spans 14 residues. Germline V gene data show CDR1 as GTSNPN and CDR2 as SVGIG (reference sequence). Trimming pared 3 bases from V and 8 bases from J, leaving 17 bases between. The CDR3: CAWREQGAGDIQYF. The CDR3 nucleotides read TGTGCCTGGAGAGAACAGGGTGCCGGAGACATTCAGTACTTC.

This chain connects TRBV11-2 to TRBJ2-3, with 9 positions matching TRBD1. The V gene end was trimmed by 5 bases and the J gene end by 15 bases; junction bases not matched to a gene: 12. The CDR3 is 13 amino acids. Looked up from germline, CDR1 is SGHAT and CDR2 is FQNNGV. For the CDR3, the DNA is TGTGCCAGCAGCCCTAATCCGGGACAGGGCTCTTATTTT. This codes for CASSPNPGQGSYF.

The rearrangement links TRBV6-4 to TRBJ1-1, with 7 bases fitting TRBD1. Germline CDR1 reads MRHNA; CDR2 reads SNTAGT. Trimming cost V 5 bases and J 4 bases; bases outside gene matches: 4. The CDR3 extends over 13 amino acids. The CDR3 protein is CASSRGLGTEAFF. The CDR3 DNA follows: TGTGCCAGCAGTAGGGGGCTAGGCACTGAAGCTTTCTTT.

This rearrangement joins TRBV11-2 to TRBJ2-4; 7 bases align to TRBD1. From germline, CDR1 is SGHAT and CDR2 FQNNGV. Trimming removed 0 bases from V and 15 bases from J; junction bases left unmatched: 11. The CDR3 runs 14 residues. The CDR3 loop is CASSLEPRDRQLYF. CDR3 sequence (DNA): TGTGCCAGCAGCTTAGAACCAAGGGACAGACAGCTGTACTTC.

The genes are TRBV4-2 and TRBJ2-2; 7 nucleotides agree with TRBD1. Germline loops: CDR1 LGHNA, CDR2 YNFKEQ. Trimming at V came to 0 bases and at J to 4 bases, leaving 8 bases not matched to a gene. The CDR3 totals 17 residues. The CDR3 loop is CASSQDQDRASTGELFF. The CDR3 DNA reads TGTGCCAGCAGCCAAGATCAAGACAGGGCGAGCACCGGGGAGCTGTTTTTT.

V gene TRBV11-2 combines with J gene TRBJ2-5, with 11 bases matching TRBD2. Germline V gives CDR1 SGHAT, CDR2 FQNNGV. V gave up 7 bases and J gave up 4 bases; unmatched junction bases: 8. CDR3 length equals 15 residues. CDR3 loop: CASKISGGAVETQYF. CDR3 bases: TGTGCCAGCAAGATTAGCGGGGGGGCAGTAGAGACCCAGTACTTC.

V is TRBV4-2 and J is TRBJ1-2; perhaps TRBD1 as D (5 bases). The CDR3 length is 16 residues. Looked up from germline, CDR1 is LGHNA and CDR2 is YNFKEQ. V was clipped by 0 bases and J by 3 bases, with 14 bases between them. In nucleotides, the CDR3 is TGTGCCAGCAGCCAAGACCGGAGCTTGGGGCACTATGGCTACACCTTC. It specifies CASSQDRSLGHYGYTF.